The entry that follows covers one T cell receptor (beta chain) sequence. This sample was included in a study of shared clonotypes between healthy human individuals. The repertoire was sequenced with immunoSEQ multiplex PCR; TCRdb's copy has only in-frame clones and lacks some. The sample holds 1.4 million to 1.5 million clones; roughly 96% are singletons and the top ten take over 1%. Germline V gives CDR1 SGHDN, CDR2 FVKESK. Trimming stripped 6 bases from V and 1 base from J, with 10 bases between. The CDR3 runs to 14 residues. Specimen: naive CD4+ T cells sorted from blood. Documented subset: CD45RA+ positively selected. J is TRBJ2-4 and V is TRBV14, with D hard to call. The sequence was obtained from a man aged 30 to 39 in good health. Written as DNA, the CDR3 is TGTGCCAGCAGTAGACATGAGGCCAAAAACATTCAGTACTTC. Its translation: CASSRHEAKNIQYF.